One sample yielded the 7 T cell receptor beta chains listed below, sequenced in a study of blood T cell repertoires in COVID-19. Profiled with immunoSEQ multiplex PCR; TCRdb holds only in-frame clones, not every one. Counted here are a few hundred thousand clones, 90% to 95% occurring once; the ten biggest clones make up just over 0.85%. Sequencing was carried out using PBMCs or T cells enriched from blood (not recorded which). Receptor source: a woman aged 40 to 49 who had been exposed to COVID-19.

The rearrangement joins TRBV14 to TRBJ1-1; 11 bases are a match to TRBD1. V gave up 4 bases and J gave up 6 bases; unmatched junction bases: 7. The V gene's germline CDR1 is SGHDN and CDR2 FVKESK. The CDR3 spans 15 residues. DNA for the CDR3: TGTGCCAGCAGCCGTGGACAGGGGGCTTGGGCTGAAGCTTTCTTT. Its protein is CASSRGQGAWAEAFF. Supplemented by reference TRBV14 and TRBJ1-1, the full variable domain reads EAGVTQFPSHSVIEKGQTVTLRCDPISGHDNLYWYRRVMGKEIKFLLHFVKESKQDESGMPNNRFLAERTGGTYSTLKVQPAELEDSGVYFCASSRGQGAWAEAFFGQGTRLTVV.

This clone was recorded once. V gene TRBV19 combines with J gene TRBJ1-5; 7 positions match TRBD1. This CDR3 is built from 14 residues. Germline V CDR1 and CDR2: LNHDA, SQIVND (reference sequence). The V and J ends lost 5 bases and 2 bases, in that order; junction bases with no gene match: 3. CDR3 nucleotide sequence: TGTGCCAGTAGTTACAGGGGAGGCAATCAGCCCCAGCATTTT. Translated, it gives CASSYRGGNQPQHF.

This clone is a singleton in its sample. Other DNA sequences in this specimen translate into the identical CDR3. V gene TRBV6-5 combines with J gene TRBJ2-7; 8 nucleotides agree with TRBD1. This CDR3 region has 13 residues. Germline CDR1 MNHEY, CDR2 SVGAGI. V dropped 6 bases and J dropped 2; count of bases not matched to a gene: 3. The CDR3, as DNA: TGTGCCAGCAGGGGGACAGGAACCTACGAGCAGTACTTC. This translates into CASRGTGTYEQYF.

The V gene is TRBV19, the J gene TRBJ1-1; 7 nucleotides match TRBD1. Germline assignment: CDR1 LNHDA and CDR2 SQIVND (reference sequence). The CDR3 loop spans 15 amino acids. Trimming took 2 bases from V and 4 from J; bases not matched to a gene: 7. As DNA, the CDR3 is TGTGCCAGTAGTATAATCTCGACAGGGAGCACTGAAGCTTTCTTT. Its protein product is CASSIISTGSTEAFF.

The chain recombines TRBV29-1 with TRBJ2-5; D may be TRBD1 (6 bases). The V gene lost 6 bases and the J gene lost 3 bases, with 14 bases spanning the gap. CDR1 and CDR2 (germline): SQVTM, ANQGSEA. The CDR3 length is 13 residues. In DNA form, the CDR3 reads TGCAGCGTCGCCCACAGGGACAAAGAGACCCAGTACTTC. Its translation: CSVAHRDKETQYF.

V is TRBV19 and J is TRBJ1-5, with 7 bases identical to TRBD1. The junction had 4 bases not matched to a gene; V was cut back by 3 bases and J by 2 bases. The CDR3 has 15 residues. Germline-derived CDR1 and CDR2 are LNHDA and SQIVND (reference sequence). CDR3 sequence reads: CASSIGTEGNQPQHF. The DNA of the CDR3 is TGTGCCAGTAGTATCGGGACAGAGGGCAATCAGCCCCAGCATTTT.

The chain recombines TRBV24-1 with TRBJ1-2; 8 bases are a match to TRBD1. In germline, CDR1 is KGHDR, CDR2 SFDVKD. With 2 bases clipped from V and 5 bases from J, the junction kept 6 bases outside the gene matches. This CDR3 is built from 15 residues. The CDR3 region is CATSDSQGAGYGYTF. In DNA form, the CDR3 reads TGTGCCACCAGTGATTCCCAGGGGGCGGGATATGGCTACACCTTC.